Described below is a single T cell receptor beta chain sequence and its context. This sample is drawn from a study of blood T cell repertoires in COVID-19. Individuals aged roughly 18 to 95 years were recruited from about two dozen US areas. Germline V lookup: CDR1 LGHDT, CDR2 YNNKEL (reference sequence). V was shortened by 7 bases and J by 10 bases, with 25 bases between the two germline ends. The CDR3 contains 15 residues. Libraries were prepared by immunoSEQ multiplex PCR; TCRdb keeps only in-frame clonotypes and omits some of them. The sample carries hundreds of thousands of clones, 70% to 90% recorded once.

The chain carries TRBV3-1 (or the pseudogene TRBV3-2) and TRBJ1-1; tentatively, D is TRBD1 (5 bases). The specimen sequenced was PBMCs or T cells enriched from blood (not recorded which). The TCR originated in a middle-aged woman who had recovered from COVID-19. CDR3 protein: CASTLGPLTQGRAFF. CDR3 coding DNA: TGTGCCAGCACCCTAGGCCCCCTGACTCAGGGCAGAGCTTTCTTT.